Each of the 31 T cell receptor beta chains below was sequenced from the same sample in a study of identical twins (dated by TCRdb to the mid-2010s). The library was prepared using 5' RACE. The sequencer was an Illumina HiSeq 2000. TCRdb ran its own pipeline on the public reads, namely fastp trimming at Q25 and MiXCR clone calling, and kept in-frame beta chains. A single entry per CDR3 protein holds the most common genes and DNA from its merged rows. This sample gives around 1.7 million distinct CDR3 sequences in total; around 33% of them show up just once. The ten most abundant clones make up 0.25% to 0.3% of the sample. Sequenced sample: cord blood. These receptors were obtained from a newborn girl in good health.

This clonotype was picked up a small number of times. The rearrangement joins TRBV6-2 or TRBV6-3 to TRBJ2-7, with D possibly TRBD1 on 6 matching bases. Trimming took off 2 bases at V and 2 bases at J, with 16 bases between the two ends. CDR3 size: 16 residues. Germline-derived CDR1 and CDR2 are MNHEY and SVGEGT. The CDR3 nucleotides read TGTGCCAGCAGTTACCCACGTCGACAGGTAACCTACGAGCAGTACTTC. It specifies CASSYPRRQVTYEQYF.

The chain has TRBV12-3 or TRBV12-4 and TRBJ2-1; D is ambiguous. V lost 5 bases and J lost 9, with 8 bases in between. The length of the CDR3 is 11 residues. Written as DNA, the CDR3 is TGTGCCAGCAGTATATCCAGTGAGCAGTTCTTC. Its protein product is CASSISSEQFF.

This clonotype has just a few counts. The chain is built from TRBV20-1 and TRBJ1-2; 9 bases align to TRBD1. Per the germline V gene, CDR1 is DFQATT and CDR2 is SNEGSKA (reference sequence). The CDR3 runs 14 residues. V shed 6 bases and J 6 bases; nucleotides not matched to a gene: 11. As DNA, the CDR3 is TGCAGTGCAAAGACCGGGACAGGGCTCGATGGCTACACCTTC. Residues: CSAKTGTGLDGYTF.

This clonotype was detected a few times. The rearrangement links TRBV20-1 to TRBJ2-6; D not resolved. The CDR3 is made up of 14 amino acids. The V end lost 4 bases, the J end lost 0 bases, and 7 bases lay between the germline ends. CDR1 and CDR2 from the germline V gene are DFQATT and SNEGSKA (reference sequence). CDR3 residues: CSANNPSGANVLTF. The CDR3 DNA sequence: TGCAGTGCTAATAACCCCTCTGGGGCCAACGTCCTGACTTTC.

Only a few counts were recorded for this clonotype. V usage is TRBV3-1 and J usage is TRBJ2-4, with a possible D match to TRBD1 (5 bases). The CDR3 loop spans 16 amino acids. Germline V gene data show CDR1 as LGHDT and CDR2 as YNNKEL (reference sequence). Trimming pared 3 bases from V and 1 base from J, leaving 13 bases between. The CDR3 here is CASSHPIGAAKNIQYF. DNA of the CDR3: TGTGCCAGCAGCCACCCCATAGGGGCTGCCAAAAACATTCAGTACTTC.

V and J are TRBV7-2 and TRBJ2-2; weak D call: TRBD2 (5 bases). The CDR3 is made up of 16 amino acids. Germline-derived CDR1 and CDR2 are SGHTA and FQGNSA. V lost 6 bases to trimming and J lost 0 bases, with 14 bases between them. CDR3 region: CASRRVGVSNTGELFF. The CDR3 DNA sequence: TGTGCCAGCAGGCGAGTCGGGGTCTCGAACACCGGGGAGCTGTTTTTT.

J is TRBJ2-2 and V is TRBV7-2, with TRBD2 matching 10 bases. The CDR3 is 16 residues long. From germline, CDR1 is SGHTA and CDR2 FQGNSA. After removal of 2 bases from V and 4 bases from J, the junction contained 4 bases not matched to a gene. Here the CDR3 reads CASSLRSGGATGELFF. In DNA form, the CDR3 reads TGTGCCAGCAGCTTAAGAAGCGGGGGGGCCACCGGGGAGCTGTTTTTT.

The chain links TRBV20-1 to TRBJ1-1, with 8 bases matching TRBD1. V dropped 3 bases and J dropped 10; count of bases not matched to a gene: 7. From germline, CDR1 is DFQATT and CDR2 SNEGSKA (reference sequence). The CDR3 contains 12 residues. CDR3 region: CSASLNRGRAFF. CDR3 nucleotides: TGCAGTGCTAGCCTAAACAGGGGGAGAGCTTTCTTT.

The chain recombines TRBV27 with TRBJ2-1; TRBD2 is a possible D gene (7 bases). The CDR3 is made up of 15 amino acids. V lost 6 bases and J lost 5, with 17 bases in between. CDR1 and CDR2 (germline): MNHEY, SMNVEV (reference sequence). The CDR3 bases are TGTGCCAGCAGAAACAGGAGGGGGGGTCACAATGAGCAGTTCTTC. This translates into CASRNRRGGHNEQFF.

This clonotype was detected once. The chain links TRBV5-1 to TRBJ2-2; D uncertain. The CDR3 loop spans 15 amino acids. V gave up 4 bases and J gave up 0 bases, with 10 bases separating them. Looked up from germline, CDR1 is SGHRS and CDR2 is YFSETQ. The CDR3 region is CASSRAVANTGELFF. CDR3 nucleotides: TGCGCCAGCAGCCGGGCGGTAGCGAACACCGGGGAGCTGTTTTTT.

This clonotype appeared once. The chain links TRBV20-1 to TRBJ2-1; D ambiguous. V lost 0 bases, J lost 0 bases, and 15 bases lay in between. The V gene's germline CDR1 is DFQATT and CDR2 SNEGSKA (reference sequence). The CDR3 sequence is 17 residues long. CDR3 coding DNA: TGCAGTGCTAGAGATTGGAGCGCACAGAGCTCCTACAATGAGCAGTTCTTC. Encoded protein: CSARDWSAQSSYNEQFF.

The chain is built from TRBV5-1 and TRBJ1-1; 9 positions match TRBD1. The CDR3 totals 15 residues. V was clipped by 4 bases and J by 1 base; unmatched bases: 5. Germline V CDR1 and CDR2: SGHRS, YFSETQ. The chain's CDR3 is CASSVGQGPNTEAFF. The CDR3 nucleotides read TGCGCCAGCAGCGTGGGACAGGGACCGAACACTGAAGCTTTCTTT.

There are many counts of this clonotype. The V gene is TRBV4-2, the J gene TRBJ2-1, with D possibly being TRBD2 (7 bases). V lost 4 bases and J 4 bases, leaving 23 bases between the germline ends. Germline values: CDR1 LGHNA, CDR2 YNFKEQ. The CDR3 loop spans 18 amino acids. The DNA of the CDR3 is TGTGCCAGCAGCCTTACTAGACGGGGGCCTAGCGGATACAATGAGCAGTTCTTC. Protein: CASSLTRRGPSGYNEQFF.

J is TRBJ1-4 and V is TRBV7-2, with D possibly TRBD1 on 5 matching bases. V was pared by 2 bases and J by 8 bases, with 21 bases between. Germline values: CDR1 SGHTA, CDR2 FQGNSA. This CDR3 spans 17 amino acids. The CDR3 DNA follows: TGTGCCAGCAGCTTAAGACCGACGGGAGGGGTTGGGGAAAAACTGTTTTTT. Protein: CASSLRPTGGVGEKLFF.

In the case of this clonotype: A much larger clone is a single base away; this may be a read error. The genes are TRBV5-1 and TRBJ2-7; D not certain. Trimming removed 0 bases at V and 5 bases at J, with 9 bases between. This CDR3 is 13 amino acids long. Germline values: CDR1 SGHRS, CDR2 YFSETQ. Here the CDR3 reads CASSLVTPHEQYF. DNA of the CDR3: TGCGCCAGCAGCTTGGTTACTCCCCACGAGCAGTACTTC. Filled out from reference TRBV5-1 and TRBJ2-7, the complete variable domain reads KAGVTQTPRYLIKTRGQQVTLSCSPISGHRSVSWYQQTPGQGLQFLFEYFSETQRNKGNFPGRFSGRQFSNSRSEMNVSTLELGDSALYLCASSLVTPHEQYFGPGTRLTVT.

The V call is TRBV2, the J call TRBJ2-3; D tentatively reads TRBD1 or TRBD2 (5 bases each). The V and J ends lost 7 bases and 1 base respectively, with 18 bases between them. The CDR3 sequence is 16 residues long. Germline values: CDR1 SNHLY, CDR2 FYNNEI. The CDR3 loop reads CASNPFRDGRTDTQYF. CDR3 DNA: TGTGCCAGCAACCCATTTAGGGACGGCCGCACAGATACGCAGTATTTT.

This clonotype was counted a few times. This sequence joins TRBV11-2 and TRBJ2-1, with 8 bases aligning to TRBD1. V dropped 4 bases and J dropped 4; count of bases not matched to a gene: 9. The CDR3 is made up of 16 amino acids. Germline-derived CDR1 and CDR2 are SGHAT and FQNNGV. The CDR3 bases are TGTGCCAGCAGCTCAAGACAGGGGCCAGAATACAATGAGCAGTTCTTC. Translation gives CASSSRQGPEYNEQFF.

Written as DNA, the CDR3 is TGTGCCAGCAGCGTAGCAGGGGCGCATGGCTACACCTTC. It specifies CASSVAGAHGYTF. The rearrangement links TRBV9 to TRBJ1-2, with D possibly TRBD1 on 6 matching bases. This CDR3 is 13 amino acids long. Germline V gene data show CDR1 as SGDLS and CDR2 as YYNGEE. V was cut by 0 bases and J by 6 bases, with 9 bases left in between.

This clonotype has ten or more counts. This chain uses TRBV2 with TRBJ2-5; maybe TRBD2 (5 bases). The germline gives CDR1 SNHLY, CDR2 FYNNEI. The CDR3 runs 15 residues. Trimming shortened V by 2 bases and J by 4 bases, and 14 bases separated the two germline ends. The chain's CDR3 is CASSELISVGETQYF. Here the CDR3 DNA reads TGTGCCAGCAGTGAATTGATTAGCGTGGGAGAGACCCAGTACTTC.

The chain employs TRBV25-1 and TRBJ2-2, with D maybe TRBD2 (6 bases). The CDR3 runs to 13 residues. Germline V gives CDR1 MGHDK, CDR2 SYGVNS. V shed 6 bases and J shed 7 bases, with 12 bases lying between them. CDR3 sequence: CASRKGLHGELFF. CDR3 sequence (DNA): TGTGCCAGCAGAAAGGGACTCCACGGGGAGCTGTTTTTT.

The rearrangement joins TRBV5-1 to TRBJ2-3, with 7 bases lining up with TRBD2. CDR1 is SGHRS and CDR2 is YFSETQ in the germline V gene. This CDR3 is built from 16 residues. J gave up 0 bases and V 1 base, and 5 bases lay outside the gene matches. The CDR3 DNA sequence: TGCGCCAGCAGCTTGATGGGGGGGACTAGCACAGATACGCAGTATTTT. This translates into CASSLMGGTSTDTQYF.

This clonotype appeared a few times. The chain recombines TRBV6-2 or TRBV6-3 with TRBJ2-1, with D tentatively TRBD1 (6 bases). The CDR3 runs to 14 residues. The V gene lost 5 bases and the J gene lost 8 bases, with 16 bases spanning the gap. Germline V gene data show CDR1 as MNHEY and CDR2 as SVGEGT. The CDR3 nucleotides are TGTGCCAGCAGTCAGTCGGACAGATACCATGAGCAGTTCTTC. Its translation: CASSQSDRYHEQFF.

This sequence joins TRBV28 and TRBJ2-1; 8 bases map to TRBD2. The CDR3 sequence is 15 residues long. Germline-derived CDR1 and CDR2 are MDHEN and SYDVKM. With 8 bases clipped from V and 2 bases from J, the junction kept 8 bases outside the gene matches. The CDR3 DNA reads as TGTGCCAGCTCCCAGCGGGAGTTGCCCTACAATGAGCAGTTCTTC. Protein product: CASSQRELPYNEQFF.

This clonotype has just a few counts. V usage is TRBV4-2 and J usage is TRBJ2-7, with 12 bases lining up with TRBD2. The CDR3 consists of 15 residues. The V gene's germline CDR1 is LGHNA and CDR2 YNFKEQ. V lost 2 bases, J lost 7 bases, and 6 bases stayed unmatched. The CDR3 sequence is CASSQRLAGALEQYF. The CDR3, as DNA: TGTGCCAGCAGCCAAAGACTAGCGGGAGCTCTTGAGCAGTACTTC.

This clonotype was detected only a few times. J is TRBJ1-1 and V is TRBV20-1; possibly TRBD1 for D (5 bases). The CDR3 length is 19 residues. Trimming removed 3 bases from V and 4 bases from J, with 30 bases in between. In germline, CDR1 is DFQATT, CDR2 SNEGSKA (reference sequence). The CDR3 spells CSARGLPRTSGDRSTEAFF. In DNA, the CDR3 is TGCAGTGCTAGGGGACTCCCACGGACAAGCGGTGACCGGAGCACTGAAGCTTTCTTT.

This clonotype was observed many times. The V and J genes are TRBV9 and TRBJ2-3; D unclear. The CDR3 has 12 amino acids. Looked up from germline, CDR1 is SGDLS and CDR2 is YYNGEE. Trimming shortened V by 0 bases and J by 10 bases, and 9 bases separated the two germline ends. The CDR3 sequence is CASSVGVESQYF. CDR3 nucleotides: TGTGCCAGCAGCGTAGGGGTAGAGTCGCAGTATTTT.

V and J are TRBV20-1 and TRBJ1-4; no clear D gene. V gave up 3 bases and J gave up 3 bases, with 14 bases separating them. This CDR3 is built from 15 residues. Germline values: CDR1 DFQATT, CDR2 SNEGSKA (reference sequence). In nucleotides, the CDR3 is TGCAGTGCTAGTGGGGTCAGGTCATCTAATGAAAAACTGTTTTTT. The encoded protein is CSASGVRSSNEKLFF.

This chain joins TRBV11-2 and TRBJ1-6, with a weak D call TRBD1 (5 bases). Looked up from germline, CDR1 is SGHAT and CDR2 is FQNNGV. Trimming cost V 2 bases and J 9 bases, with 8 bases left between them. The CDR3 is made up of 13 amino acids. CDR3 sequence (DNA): TGTGCCAGCAGCTTAAGGAGGGGTTCACCCCTCCACTTT. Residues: CASSLRRGSPLHF.

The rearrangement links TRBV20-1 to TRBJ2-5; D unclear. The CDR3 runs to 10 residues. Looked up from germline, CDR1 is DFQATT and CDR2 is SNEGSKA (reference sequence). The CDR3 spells CRAGLETQYF. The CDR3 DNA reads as TGCAGAGCCGGGCTAGAGACCCAGTACTTC.

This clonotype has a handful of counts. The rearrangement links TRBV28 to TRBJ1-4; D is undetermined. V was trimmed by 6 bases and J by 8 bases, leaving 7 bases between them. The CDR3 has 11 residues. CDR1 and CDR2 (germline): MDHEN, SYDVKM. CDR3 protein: CASRTTEKLFF. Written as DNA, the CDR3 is TGTGCCAGCAGAACGACGGAAAAACTGTTTTTT. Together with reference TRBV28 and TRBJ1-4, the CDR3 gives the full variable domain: DVKVTQSSRYLVKRTGEKVFLECVQDMDHENMFWYRQDPGLGLRLIYFSYDVKMKEKGDIPEGYSVSREKKERFSLILESASTNQTSMYLCASRTTEKLFFGSGTQLSVL.

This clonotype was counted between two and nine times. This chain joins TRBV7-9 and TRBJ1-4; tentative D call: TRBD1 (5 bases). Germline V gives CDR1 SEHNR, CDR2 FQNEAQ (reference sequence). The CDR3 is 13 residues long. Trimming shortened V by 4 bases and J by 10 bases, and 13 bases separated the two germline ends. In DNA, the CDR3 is TGTGCCAGCAGCTCACGATCAGGGCTAAAACTGTTTTTT. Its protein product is CASSSRSGLKLFF.